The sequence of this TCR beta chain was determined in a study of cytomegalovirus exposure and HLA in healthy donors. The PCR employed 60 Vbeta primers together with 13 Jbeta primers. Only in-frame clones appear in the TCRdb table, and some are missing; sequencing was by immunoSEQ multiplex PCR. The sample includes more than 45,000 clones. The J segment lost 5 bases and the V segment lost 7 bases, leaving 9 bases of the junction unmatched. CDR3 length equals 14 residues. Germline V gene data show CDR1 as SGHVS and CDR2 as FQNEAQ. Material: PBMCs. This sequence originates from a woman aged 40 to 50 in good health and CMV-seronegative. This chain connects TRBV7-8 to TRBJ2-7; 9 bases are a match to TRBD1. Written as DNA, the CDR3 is TGTGCCAGCAACATCGGGACAGGGTACCACGAGCAGTACTTC. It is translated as CASNIGTGYHEQYF.